This T cell receptor beta chain was sequenced for a study of T cell responses to AZD1222 COVID-19 vaccine. V lost 5 bases to trimming and J lost 2 bases, with 13 bases between them. The V gene's germline CDR1 is SGHTA and CDR2 FQGNSA. The CDR3 runs to 15 residues. Points on this clone: Its antigen is undetermined.

Data came from immunoSEQ multiplex PCR; TCRdb stores just in-frame clones and leaves some out. This table has fewer than 200,000 clones, about 91% appearing once. Study-wide findings and caveats: Of the AZD1222 recipients, only 5 or 6 were seropositive at baseline. Epitopes outside B.1.351 and B.1.1.7 mutated regions reportedly drew nearly half of spike TCRs. Across spike, vaccine-associated CD4 TCRs were found, dominant at 160-218 and 743-854.

The origin of this receptor is an adult in good health. The J gene is TRBJ1-5, the V gene TRBV7-2; no clear D. The sequencing here drew on peripheral blood, taken on day 0 of MenACWY control vaccination. The CDR3 loop reads CASSLTGGGNQPQHF. CDR3 DNA: TGTGCCAGCAGCCTGACGGGTGGGGGCAATCAGCCCCAGCATTTT. Full variable domain (outside the CDR3, taken from reference TRBV7-2 and TRBJ1-5): GAGVSQSPSNKVTEKGKDVELRCDPISGHTALYWYRQSLGQGLEFLIYFQGNSAPDKSGLPSDRFSAERTGGSVSTLTIQRTQQEDSAVYLCASSLTGGGNQPQHFGDGTRLSIL.